The T cell receptor (beta chain) under discussion was sequenced for a study of blood T cell repertoires in COVID-19. Background on the study: The origin of the acute and convalescent COVID-19 samples was the United States, Italy and Spain. The cDNA or gDNA used as material had been derived from T cells, B-cell-depleted T cells, or PBMCs.

Methods used by the authors: Estimation of nucleated cell counts was performed using reference gene primer amplification. The data were produced by immunoSEQ multiplex PCR, yet TCRdb's version contains in-frame clones alone and is incomplete. That table furnishes V, J and clone size, whereas the DNA furnished D and trimming. The sample holds around 170,000 clones, roughly four fifths seen once. Germline lookup yields CDR1 MNHEY and CDR2 SVGAGI. V lost 6 bases and J 2 bases, leaving 11 bases between the germline ends. The CDR3 loop spans 13 amino acids. This rearrangement joins TRBV6-5 to TRBJ2-7; TRBD1 might be the D (6 bases). The sample comprised peripheral blood. The receptor was derived from a man aged 25-40 years with active or convalescent COVID-19. CDR3 coding DNA: TGTGCCAGCAGGGGGGACACTGCCTACGAGCAGTACTTC. Its translation: CASRGDTAYEQYF.